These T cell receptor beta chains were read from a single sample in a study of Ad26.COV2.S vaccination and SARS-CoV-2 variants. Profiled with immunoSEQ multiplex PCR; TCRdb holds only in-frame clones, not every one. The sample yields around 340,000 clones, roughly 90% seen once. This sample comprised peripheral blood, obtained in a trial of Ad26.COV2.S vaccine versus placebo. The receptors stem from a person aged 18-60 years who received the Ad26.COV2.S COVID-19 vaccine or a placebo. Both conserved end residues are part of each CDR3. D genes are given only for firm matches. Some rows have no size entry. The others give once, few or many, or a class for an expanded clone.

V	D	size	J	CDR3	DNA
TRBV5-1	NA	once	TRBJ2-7	CASSLNLGAVYEQYF	TGCGCCAGCAGCTTGAATTTAGGGGCGGTATACGAGCAGTACTTC
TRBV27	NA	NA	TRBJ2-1	CASSLNRDRYNEQFF	TGTGCCAGCAGTTTAAACAGGGACCGCTACAATGAGCAGTTCTTC
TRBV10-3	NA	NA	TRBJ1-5	CAISDRKDQPQHF	TGTGCCATCAGTGACCGTAAGGATCAGCCCCAGCATTTT
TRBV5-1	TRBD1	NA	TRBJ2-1	CASSWDRGNEQFF	TGCGCCAGCAGTTGGGACAGGGGAAATGAGCAGTTCTTC
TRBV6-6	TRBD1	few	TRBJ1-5	CASRQGQRGNQPQHF	TGTGCCAGCAGACAGGGACAGCGGGGCAATCAGCCCCAGCATTTT
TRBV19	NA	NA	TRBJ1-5	CASSIQGQNFNQPQHF	TGTGCCAGTAGTATCCAGGGGCAGAATTTTAATCAGCCCCAGCATTTT
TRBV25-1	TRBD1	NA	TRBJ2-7	CASGWDRVDEQYF	TGTGCCAGCGGATGGGACAGGGTCGACGAGCAGTACTTC
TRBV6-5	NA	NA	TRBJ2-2	CASRVQGTGELFF	TGTGCCAGCAGAGTACAGGGCACCGGGGAGCTGTTTTTT
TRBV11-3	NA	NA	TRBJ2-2	CASSVLDRSGELFF	TGTGCCAGCAGCGTTCTTGACAGGAGCGGGGAGCTGTTTTTT
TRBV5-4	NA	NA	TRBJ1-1	CASNQGGKNTEAFF	TGTGCCTCAAACCAAGGGGGAAAGAACACTGAAGCTTTCTTT
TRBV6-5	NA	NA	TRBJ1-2	CASSYSPEYGYTF	TGTGCCAGCAGTTACTCTCCGGAATATGGCTACACCTTC
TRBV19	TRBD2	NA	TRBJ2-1	CASSRGGSSYNEQFF	TGTGCCAGTAGTCGAGGCGGGAGCTCCTACAATGAGCAGTTCTTC
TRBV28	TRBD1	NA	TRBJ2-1	CASRTGGRNEQFF	TGTGCCAGCAGGACAGGGGGCCGCAATGAGCAGTTCTTC
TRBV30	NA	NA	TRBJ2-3	CAWRARSGTDTQYF	TGTGCCTGGAGGGCCAGGAGCGGCACAGATACGCAGTATTTT
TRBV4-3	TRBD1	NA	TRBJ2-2	CASSPETGADTGELFF	TGCGCCAGCAGCCCGGAGACAGGGGCGGACACCGGGGAGCTGTTTTTT
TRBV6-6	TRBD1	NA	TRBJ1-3	CASSWEQGSSGNTIYF	TGTGCCAGCAGTTGGGAACAGGGGAGCTCTGGAAACACCATATATTTT
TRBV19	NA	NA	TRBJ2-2	CASSIRAYTGELFF	TGTGCCAGTAGTATCCGGGCTTACACCGGGGAGCTGTTTTTT
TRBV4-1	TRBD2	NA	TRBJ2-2	CASSHLAGVTGELFF	TGCGCCAGCAGCCACCTAGCGGGAGTCACCGGGGAGCTGTTTTTT
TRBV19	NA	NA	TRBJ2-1	CASKSLNNNEQFF	TGTGCCAGTAAGAGCCTTAATAACAATGAGCAGTTCTTC
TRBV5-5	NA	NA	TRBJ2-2	CASSLGTVGELFF	TGTGCCAGCAGCTTGGGTACCGTCGGGGAGCTGTTTTTT
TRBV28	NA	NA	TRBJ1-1	CASSFVRLSTVLAEAFF	TGTGCCAGCAGTTTTGTCAGGTTAAGCACCGTTTTAGCTGAAGCTTTCTTT
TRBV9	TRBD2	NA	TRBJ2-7	CASSVGASGAYEQYF	TGTGCCAGCAGCGTAGGGGCTAGCGGGGCCTACGAGCAGTACTTC
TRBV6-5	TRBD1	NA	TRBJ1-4	CASSLGQGSGEKLFF	TGTGCCAGCAGTTTAGGACAGGGGAGCGGTGAAAAACTGTTTTTT
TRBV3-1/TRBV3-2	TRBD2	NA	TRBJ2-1	CASSRAGGSNEQFF	TGTGCCAGCAGCCGCGCGGGGGGAAGCAATGAGCAGTTCTTC
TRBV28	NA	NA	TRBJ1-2	CASSLRGSSPYGYTF	TGTGCCAGCAGTCTCCGGGGCTCGAGCCCCTATGGCTACACCTTC